The 30 T cell receptor beta chains reported below all come from one sample, sequenced in a study of OX40 agonist ivuxolimab in advanced cancers. The protocol was immunoSEQ multiplex PCR, while the TCRdb copy is restricted to in-frame clones and leaves out a portion. This table holds approximately 82,000 clones, 88% found once. The specimen was CD4+ or CD8+ T cells sorted from blood, collected in a trial of the OX40 agonist ivuxolimab. Every receptor here comes from an adult with an advanced solid tumor such as melanoma, head and neck, liver or kidney cancer.

The CDR3 spells CASSLGLAGDKNEQFF. In DNA form, the CDR3 reads TGTGCCAGCAGCTTGGGACTAGCGGGAGATAAAAATGAGCAGTTCTTC. V usage is TRBV5-4 and J usage is TRBJ2-1, with TRBD2 identical over 12 bases. Looked up from germline, CDR1 is SGHNT and CDR2 is YYREEE (reference sequence). The CDR3 runs to 16 residues. The J segment lost 7 bases and the V segment lost 0 bases, leaving 5 bases of the junction unmatched.

This clone has more than one count but fewer than ten. V is TRBV20-1 and J is TRBJ1-1; no firm D call. Germline CDR1 is DFQATT and CDR2 is SNEGSKA (reference sequence). V was trimmed by 3 bases and J by 8 bases, leaving 10 bases between them. The CDR3 extends over 11 amino acids. CDR3 sequence reads: CSASRSSEAFF. For the CDR3, the DNA is TGCAGTGCTAGTCGGAGCTCCGAAGCTTTCTTT.

The rearrangement uses TRBV7-9 and TRBJ2-7; D perhaps matches TRBD2 (6 bases). Germline assignment: CDR1 SEHNR and CDR2 FQNEAQ (reference sequence). V was clipped by 2 bases and J by 5 bases, with 13 bases between them. The CDR3 sequence is 14 residues long. This CDR3 reads CASSLYPGVNEQYF. CDR3 DNA sequence: TGTGCCAGCAGCTTATATCCGGGAGTAAACGAGCAGTACTTC.

The DNA for the CDR3 is TGCGCCAGCAGCTTAGACGGGGGGGATAAAGCTTTCTTT. Protein: CASSLDGGDKAFF. The chain couples TRBV5-1 to TRBJ1-1; the D gene is possibly TRBD1 (5 bases). The V end was cut by 2 bases, the J end by 9 bases, with 14 bases between. Germline V CDR1 and CDR2: SGHRS, YFSETQ. The CDR3 consists of 13 residues.

V gene TRBV27 combines with J gene TRBJ1-4, with 8 bases fitting TRBD1. This CDR3 region has 13 residues. V was pared by 7 bases and J by 8 bases, with 6 bases of the junction left unmatched. Per germline, CDR1 MNHEY and CDR2 SMNVEV (reference sequence). CDR3 sequence reads: CASTKQGVEKLFF. The CDR3 bases are TGTGCCAGCACCAAACAGGGGGTAGAAAAACTGTTTTTT.

This clone was picked up one time. The chain joins TRBV7-9 to TRBJ2-5; TRBD2 is a possible D gene (6 bases). CDR3 size: 16 residues. The V end was cut by 4 bases, the J end by 2 bases, with 17 bases between. The germline gives CDR1 SEHNR, CDR2 FQNEAQ (reference sequence). The CDR3, as DNA: TGTGCCAGCAGCTCCGGGGACTCGACCCTACAAGAGACCCAGTACTTC. This gives the protein CASSSGDSTLQETQYF.

The V gene is TRBV4-1, the J gene TRBJ2-6; D unresolved. The V gene's germline CDR1 is MGHRA and CDR2 YSYEKL. Between the trimmed V and J ends, which lost 0 bases and 2 bases, there was a span of 11 bases. The CDR3 runs to 17 residues. The CDR3 is CASSQDYGATGANVLTF. Written as DNA, the CDR3 is TGCGCCAGCAGCCAAGATTATGGAGCTACTGGGGCCAACGTCCTGACTTTC.

The genes are TRBV30 and TRBJ2-7; D unclear. Between the trimmed V and J ends, which lost 5 bases and 0 bases, there was a span of 14 bases. CDR1 is GTSNPN and CDR2 is SVGIG in the germline V gene (reference sequence). The CDR3 is 14 residues long. The CDR3 DNA reads TGTGCCTGGGCAAAGGGCGGAAACTCCTACGAGCAGTACTTC. Protein sequence: CAWAKGGNSYEQYF.

J is TRBJ2-3 and V is TRBV7-3; D is unclear. There are 12 residues in the CDR3. Germline CDR1 and CDR2: SGHTA and FQGTGA. V was pared by 1 base and J by 4 bases, with 3 bases between. In DNA form, the CDR3 reads TGTGCCAGCAGCTTAAGCGCAGATACGCAGTATTTT. It translates to CASSLSADTQYF.

CDR3 DNA sequence: TGTGCCAGCAGCTTAAGCCTCCAAGAGACCCAGTACTTC. This translates into CASSLSLQETQYF. The chain carries TRBV7-9 and TRBJ2-5; D gene unclear. Germline V CDR1 and CDR2: SEHNR, FQNEAQ (reference sequence). V shed 2 bases and J shed 1 base, with 5 bases lying between them. The CDR3 is made up of 13 amino acids.

This rearrangement joins TRBV11-2 to TRBJ2-1, with TRBD1 as a possible D gene (6 bases). This CDR3 comprises 13 residues. Germline-derived CDR1 and CDR2 are SGHAT and FQNNGV. V was shortened by 6 bases and J by 5 bases, with 11 bases between the two germline ends. CDR3 amino acids: CASRTQGNNEQFF. In nucleotides, the CDR3 is TGTGCCAGCAGGACTCAGGGGAACAATGAGCAGTTCTTC.

This sequence joins TRBV19 and TRBJ1-1, with 9 bases matching TRBD1. Germline V gives CDR1 LNHDA, CDR2 SQIVND (reference sequence). J lost 8 bases, V lost 6 bases, and 16 bases had no gene match. The CDR3 extends over 16 amino acids. Here the CDR3 DNA reads TGTGCCAGTAGCCAAACAGGGGGCGCGGGGGAAGGGGAAGCTTTCTTT. Translation gives CASSQTGGAGEGEAFF. The full variable domain, its missing parts supplied by reference TRBV19 and TRBJ1-1, is DGGITQSPKYLFRKEGQNVTLSCEQNLNHDAMYWYRQDPGQGLRLIYYSQIVNDFQKGDIAEGYSVSREKKESFPLTVTSAQKNPTAFYLCASSQTGGAGEGEAFFGQGTRLTVV.

J is TRBJ2-1 and V is TRBV6-5; 7 bases are a match to TRBD1. V dropped 5 bases and J dropped 10; count of bases not matched to a gene: 5. The CDR3 sequence is 12 residues long. From germline, CDR1 is MNHEY and CDR2 SVGAGI. Here the CDR3 DNA reads TGTGCCAGCAGTACTCGACAGGGCGAGCAGTTCTTC. The encoded protein is CASSTRQGEQFF.

The chain couples TRBV6-6 to TRBJ2-7, with 7 bases identical to TRBD1. Trimming cost V 4 bases and J 0 bases; bases outside gene matches: 6. CDR1 and CDR2 (germline): MNHNY, SVGAGI (reference sequence). This CDR3 is built from 15 residues. The CDR3 DNA is TGTGCCAGCAGTTTAACAGGGGCGGGCTCCTACGAGCAGTACTTC. It yields the protein CASSLTGAGSYEQYF.

V is TRBV2 and J is TRBJ1-4, with 8 bases that match TRBD1. V was pared by 4 bases and J by 3 bases, with 4 bases of the junction left unmatched. Germline lookup yields CDR1 SNHLY and CDR2 FYNNEI. The CDR3 consists of 15 residues. The CDR3 here is CASSGDRGANEKLFF. The CDR3 region has the DNA TGTGCCAGCAGTGGAGACAGGGGAGCTAATGAAAAACTGTTTTTT.

The chain uses TRBV18 and TRBJ1-3; D might be TRBD1 (5 bases). V was shortened by 3 bases and J by 2 bases, with 17 bases between the two germline ends. The germline CDR1 and CDR2 sequences are KGHSH and LQKENI. There are 17 residues in the CDR3. The CDR3 bases are TGTGCCAGCTCACCGAACGGGGGATCTGTTGCTGGAAACACCATATATTTT. Protein product: CASSPNGGSVAGNTIYF.

The chain uses TRBV6-1 and TRBJ2-3; D is ambiguous. Germline CDR1 is MNHNS and CDR2 is SASEGT. The CDR3 consists of 13 residues. V lost 5 bases and J 2 bases, leaving 8 bases between the germline ends. The CDR3 DNA reads TGTGCCAGCAGTCGGACCACCACAGATACGCAGTATTTT. Translation gives CASSRTTTDTQYF.

This sequence joins TRBV11-1 and TRBJ2-2; D is ambiguous. Trimming took off 1 base at V and 2 bases at J, with 20 bases between the two ends. CDR1 is SGHAT and CDR2 is FQDESV in the germline V gene (reference sequence). The CDR3 covers 19 residues. The CDR3 loop is CASSLVRSGSHTNTGELFF. CDR3 coding DNA: TGTGCCAGCAGCTTAGTAAGGTCAGGATCCCACACCAACACCGGGGAGCTGTTTTTT.

CDR3 bases: TGTGCCTGGGATAGAGGTAACCAAGAGACCCAGTACTTC. Translated, it gives CAWDRGNQETQYF. The chain has TRBV30 and TRBJ2-5; D not resolved. Germline V gene data show CDR1 as GTSNPN and CDR2 as SVGIG (reference sequence). Trimming left V 5 bases short and J 0 bases short, with 10 bases between. The CDR3 sequence is 13 residues long.

The V and J genes are TRBV18 and TRBJ2-7, with D possibly TRBD1 on 6 matching bases. Trimming took 2 bases from V and 1 from J, leaving 12 bases between them. CDR1 and CDR2 (germline): KGHSH, LQKENI. CDR3 length: 15 residues. The CDR3 DNA follows: TGTGCCAGCTCACCAACGGGGACACCTTCCTACGAGCAGTACTTC. This translates into CASSPTGTPSYEQYF.

This clone appeared a single time. V is TRBV11-2 and J is TRBJ2-5; 12 nucleotides align to TRBD2. This CDR3 has 15 residues. Germline CDR1 SGHAT, CDR2 FQNNGV. The ends lost 2 bases at V and 4 bases at J; junction bases unmatched: 2. The CDR3 sequence: CASSLMGLAGETQYF. CDR3 in DNA: TGTGCCAGCAGCTTAATGGGACTAGCGGGAGAGACCCAGTACTTC.

The rearrangement joins TRBV6-6 to TRBJ1-2, with 9 bases matching TRBD1. The V gene's germline CDR1 is MNHNY and CDR2 SVGAGI (reference sequence). With 6 bases clipped from V and 2 bases from J, the junction kept 7 bases outside the gene matches. The CDR3 consists of 15 residues. Here the CDR3 DNA reads TGTGCCAGCAGCCTGGGACAGGGAGAGAACTATGGCTACACCTTC. This gives the protein CASSLGQGENYGYTF.

The chain joins TRBV19 to TRBJ2-2; D is perhaps TRBD2 (5 bases). Germline CDR1 LNHDA, CDR2 SQIVND (reference sequence). The CDR3 is 17 residues long. Trimming took off 1 base at V and 0 bases at J, with 12 bases between the two ends. The CDR3 nucleotides read TGTGCCAGTAGTATAGGGAGGTCTCGCCCGAACACCGGGGAGCTGTTTTTT. Its protein product is CASSIGRSRPNTGELFF.

The chain uses TRBV14 and TRBJ2-1, with D perhaps matching TRBD2 (6 bases). The CDR3 totals 16 residues. With 0 bases removed from V and 3 bases from J, the gap between germline ends came to 12 bases. The V gene's germline CDR1 is SGHDN and CDR2 FVKESK. DNA for the CDR3: TGTGCCAGCAGCCAAGAATGGACTAATGACTACAATGAGCAGTTCTTC. Translating it yields CASSQEWTNDYNEQFF.

The chain couples TRBV29-1 to TRBJ1-2; TRBD1 aligns across 7 bases. The CDR3 has 14 amino acids. Germline-derived CDR1 and CDR2 are SQVTM and ANQGSEA. Trimming at V came to 5 bases and at J to 1 base, leaving 7 bases not matched to a gene. The CDR3 loop is CSVTRTGLNYGYTF. DNA of the CDR3: TGCAGCGTTACACGGACAGGACTTAACTATGGCTACACCTTC.

J is TRBJ1-4 and V is TRBV7-9; a weak D match, TRBD1 (6 bases). This CDR3 spans 15 amino acids. Germline loops: CDR1 SEHNR, CDR2 FQNEAQ (reference sequence). V was pared by 5 bases and J by 0 bases, with 10 bases between. This CDR3 is CASSARTATNEKLFF. The CDR3 nucleotides read TGTGCCAGCAGCGCCCGGACAGCAACTAATGAAAAACTGTTTTTT.

The genes are TRBV18 and TRBJ2-3, with 8 positions matching TRBD2. Germline-derived CDR1 and CDR2 are KGHSH and LQKENI. With 1 base clipped from V and 4 bases from J, the junction kept 7 bases outside the gene matches. This CDR3 has 16 residues. The DNA of the CDR3 is TGTGCCAGCTCACCACGGCTAGCGGGCGAAGCAGATACGCAGTATTTT. The encoded protein is CASSPRLAGEADTQYF.

The CDR3 reads CASSQGTYTDTQYF. For the CDR3, the DNA is TGCGCCAGCAGCCAGGGGACTTACACAGATACGCAGTATTTT. The chain joins TRBV4-1 to TRBJ2-3, with D possibly TRBD2 on 6 matching bases. Germline-derived CDR1 and CDR2 are MGHRA and YSYEKL. V gave up 3 bases and J gave up 2 bases, with 9 bases separating them. The CDR3 length is 14 residues.

The chain uses TRBV9 and TRBJ2-7; 8 bases are shared with TRBD2. In germline, CDR1 is SGDLS, CDR2 YYNGEE. The CDR3 length is 16 residues. After removal of 0 bases from V and 3 bases from J, the junction contained 8 bases not matched to a gene. CDR3 nucleotides: TGTGCCAGCAGCGTAGGGGGCGGGACTAGTTTCTACGAGCAGTACTTC. Translated, it gives CASSVGGGTSFYEQYF. Combining the CDR3 with reference TRBV9 and TRBJ2-7 gives the whole variable domain DSGVTQTPKHLITATGQRVTLRCSPRSGDLSVYWYQQSLDQGLQFLIQYYNGEERAKGNILERFSAQQFPDLHSELNLSSLELGDSALYFCASSVGGGTSFYEQYFGPGTRLTVT.

This chain joins TRBV25-1 and TRBJ2-1; 8 bases line up with TRBD2. The ends lost 4 bases at V and 4 bases at J; junction bases unmatched: 6. The CDR3 runs to 15 residues. Germline CDR1 reads MGHDK; CDR2 reads SYGVNS. In DNA, the CDR3 is TGTGCCAGCAGTGGGGGACTAGGGGGTTACAATGAGCAGTTCTTC. Protein sequence: CASSGGLGGYNEQFF.